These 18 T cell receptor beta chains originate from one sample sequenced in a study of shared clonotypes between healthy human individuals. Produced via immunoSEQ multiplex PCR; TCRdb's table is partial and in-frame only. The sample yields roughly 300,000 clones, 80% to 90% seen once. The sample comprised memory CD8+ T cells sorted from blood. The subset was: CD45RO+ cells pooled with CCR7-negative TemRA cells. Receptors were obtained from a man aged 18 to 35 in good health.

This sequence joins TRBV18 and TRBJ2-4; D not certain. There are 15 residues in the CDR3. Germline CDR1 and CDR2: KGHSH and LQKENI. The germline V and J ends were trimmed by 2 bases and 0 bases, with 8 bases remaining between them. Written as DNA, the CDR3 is TGTGCCAGCTCACCAAGTCTTCTAGCCAAAAACATTCAGTACTTC. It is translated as CASSPSLLAKNIQYF.

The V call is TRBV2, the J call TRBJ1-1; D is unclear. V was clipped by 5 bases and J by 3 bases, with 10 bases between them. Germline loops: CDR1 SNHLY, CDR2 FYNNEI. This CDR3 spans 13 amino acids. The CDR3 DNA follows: TGTGCCAGCAGTCCGCTTGCTGACACTGAAGCTTTCTTT. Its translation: CASSPLADTEAFF.

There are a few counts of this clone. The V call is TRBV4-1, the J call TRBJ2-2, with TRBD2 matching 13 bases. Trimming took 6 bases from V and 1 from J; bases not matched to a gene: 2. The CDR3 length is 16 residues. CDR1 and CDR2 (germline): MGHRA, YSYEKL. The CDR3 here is CASRRTSGGNTGELFF. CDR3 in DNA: TGCGCCAGCAGGCGGACTAGCGGGGGGAACACCGGGGAGCTGTTTTTT.

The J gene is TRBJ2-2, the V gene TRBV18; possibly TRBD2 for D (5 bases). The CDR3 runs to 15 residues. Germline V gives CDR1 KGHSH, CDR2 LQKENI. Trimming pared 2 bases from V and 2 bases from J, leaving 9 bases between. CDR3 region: CASSPVTINTGELFF. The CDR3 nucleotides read TGTGCCAGCTCACCAGTGACTATTAACACCGGGGAGCTGTTTTTT.

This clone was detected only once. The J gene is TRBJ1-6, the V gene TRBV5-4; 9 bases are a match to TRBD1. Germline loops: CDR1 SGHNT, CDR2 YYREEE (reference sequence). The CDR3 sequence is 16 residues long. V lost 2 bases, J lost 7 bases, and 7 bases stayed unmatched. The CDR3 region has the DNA TGTGCCAGCAGCTTCGGACAGGGGATGGAAAATTCACCCCTCCACTTT. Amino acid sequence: CASSFGQGMENSPLHF. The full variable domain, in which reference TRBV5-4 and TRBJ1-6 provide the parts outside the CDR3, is ETGVTQSPTHLIKTRGQQVTLRCSSQSGHNTVSWYQQALGQGPQFIFQYYREEENGRGNFPPRFSGLQFPNYSSELNVNALELDDSALYLCASSFGQGMENSPLHFGNGTRLTVT.

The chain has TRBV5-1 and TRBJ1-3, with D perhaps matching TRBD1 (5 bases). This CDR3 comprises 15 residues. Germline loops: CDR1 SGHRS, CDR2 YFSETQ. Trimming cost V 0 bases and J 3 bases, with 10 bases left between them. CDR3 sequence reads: CASSLDRRGGNTIYF. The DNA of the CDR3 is TGCGCCAGCAGCTTGGACAGGAGAGGTGGAAACACCATATATTTT.

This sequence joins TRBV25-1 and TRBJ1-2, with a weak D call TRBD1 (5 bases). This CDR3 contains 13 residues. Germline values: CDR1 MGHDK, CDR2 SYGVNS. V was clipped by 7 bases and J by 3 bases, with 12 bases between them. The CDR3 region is CASTPTDYYGYTF. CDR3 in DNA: TGTGCCAGCACTCCGACAGACTACTATGGCTACACCTTC.

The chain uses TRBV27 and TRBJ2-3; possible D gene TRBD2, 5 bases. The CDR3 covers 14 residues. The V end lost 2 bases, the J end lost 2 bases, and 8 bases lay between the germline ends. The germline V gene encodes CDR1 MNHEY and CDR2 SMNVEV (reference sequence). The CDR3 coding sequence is TGTGCCAGCAGTTTAAGAGGACTCACAGATACGCAGTATTTT. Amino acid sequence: CASSLRGLTDTQYF.

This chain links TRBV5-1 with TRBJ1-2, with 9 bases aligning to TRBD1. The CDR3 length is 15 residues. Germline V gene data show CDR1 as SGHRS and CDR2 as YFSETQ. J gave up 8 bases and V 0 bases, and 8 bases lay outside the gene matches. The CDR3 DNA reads TGCGCCAGCAGCTTGGGAAAAGGGACAGGGTACGGCTACACCTTC. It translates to CASSLGKGTGYGYTF.

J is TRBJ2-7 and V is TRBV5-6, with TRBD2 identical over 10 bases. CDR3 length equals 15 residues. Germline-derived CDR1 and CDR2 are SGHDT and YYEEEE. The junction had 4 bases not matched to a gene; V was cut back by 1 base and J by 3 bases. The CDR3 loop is CASSLRLAGVYEQYF. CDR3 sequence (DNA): TGTGCCAGCAGCTTGCGCCTAGCGGGGGTCTACGAGCAGTACTTC.

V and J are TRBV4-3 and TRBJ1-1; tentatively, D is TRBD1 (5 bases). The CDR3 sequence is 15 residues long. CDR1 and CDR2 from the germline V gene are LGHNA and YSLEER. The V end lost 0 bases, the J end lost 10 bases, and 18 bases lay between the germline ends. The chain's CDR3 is CASSQERGQTLGAFF. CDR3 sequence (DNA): TGCGCCAGCAGCCAAGAACGCGGACAAACACTGGGAGCTTTCTTT.

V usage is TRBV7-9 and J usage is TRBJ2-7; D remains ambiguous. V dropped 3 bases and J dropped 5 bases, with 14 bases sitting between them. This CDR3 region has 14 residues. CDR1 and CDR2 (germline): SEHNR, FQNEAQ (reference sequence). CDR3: CASSLAVRQDEQYF. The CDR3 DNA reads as TGTGCCAGCAGCTTGGCTGTACGGCAAGACGAGCAGTACTTC. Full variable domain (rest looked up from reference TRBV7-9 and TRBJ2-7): DTGVSQNPRHKITKRGQNVTFRCDPISEHNRLYWYRQTLGQGPEFLTYFQNEAQLEKSRLLSDRFSAERPKGSFSTLEIQRTEQGDSAMYLCASSLAVRQDEQYFGPGTRLTVT.

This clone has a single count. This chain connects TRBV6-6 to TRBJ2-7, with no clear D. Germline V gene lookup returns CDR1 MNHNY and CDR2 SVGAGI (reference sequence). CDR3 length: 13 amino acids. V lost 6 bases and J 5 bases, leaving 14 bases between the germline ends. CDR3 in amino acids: CASSYQTVDEQYF. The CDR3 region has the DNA TGTGCCAGCAGCTACCAAACCGTCGACGAGCAGTACTTC.

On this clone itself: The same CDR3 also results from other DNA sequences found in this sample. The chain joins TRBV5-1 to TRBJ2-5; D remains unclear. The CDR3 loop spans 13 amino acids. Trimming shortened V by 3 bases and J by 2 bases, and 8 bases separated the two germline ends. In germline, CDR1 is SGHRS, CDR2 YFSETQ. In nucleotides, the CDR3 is TGCGCCAGCAGCTGGACGGTTCAAGAGACCCAGTACTTC. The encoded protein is CASSWTVQETQYF.

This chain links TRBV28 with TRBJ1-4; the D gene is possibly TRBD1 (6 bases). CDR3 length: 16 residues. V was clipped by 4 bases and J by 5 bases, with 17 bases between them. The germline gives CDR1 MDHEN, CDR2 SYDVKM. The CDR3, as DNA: TGTGCCAGCAGTTCCGGACAGTGGGGGGGGAATGAAAAACTGTTTTTT. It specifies CASSSGQWGGNEKLFF. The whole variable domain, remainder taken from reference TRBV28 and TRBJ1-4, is DVKVTQSSRYLVKRTGEKVFLECVQDMDHENMFWYRQDPGLGLRLIYFSYDVKMKEKGDIPEGYSVSREKKERFSLILESASTNQTSMYLCASSSGQWGGNEKLFFGSGTQLSVL.

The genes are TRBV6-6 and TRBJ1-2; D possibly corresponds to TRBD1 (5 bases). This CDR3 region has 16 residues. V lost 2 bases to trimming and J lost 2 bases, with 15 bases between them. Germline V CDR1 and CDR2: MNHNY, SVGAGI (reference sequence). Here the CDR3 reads CASSYATRQINYGYTF. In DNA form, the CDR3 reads TGTGCCAGCAGTTACGCGACCCGACAGATAAACTATGGCTACACCTTC.

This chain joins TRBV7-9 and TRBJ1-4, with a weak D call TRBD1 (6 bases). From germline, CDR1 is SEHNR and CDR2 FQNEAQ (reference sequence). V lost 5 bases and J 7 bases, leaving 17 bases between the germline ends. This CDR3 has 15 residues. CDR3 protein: CASSLLQGWAEKLFF. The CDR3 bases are TGTGCCAGCAGCCTCCTACAGGGCTGGGCTGAAAAACTGTTTTTT.

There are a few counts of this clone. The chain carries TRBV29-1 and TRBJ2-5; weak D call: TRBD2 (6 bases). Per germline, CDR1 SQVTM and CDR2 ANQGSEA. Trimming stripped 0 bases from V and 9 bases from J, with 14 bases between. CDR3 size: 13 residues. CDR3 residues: CSVEDEAGSAQYF. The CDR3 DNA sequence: TGCAGCGTTGAAGATGAAGCGGGCTCGGCCCAGTACTTC. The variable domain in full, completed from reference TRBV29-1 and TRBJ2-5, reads SAVISQKPSRDICQRGTSLTIQCQVDSQVTMMFWYRQQPGQSLTLIATANQGSEATYESGFVIDKFPISRPNLTFSTLTVSNMSPEDSSIYLCSVEDEAGSAQYFGPGTRLLVL.